One sample yielded the 11 T cell receptor beta chains listed below, sequenced in a study of blood T cell repertoires in COVID-19. The repertoire was sequenced with immunoSEQ multiplex PCR; TCRdb's copy has only in-frame clones and lacks some. The profile shows approximately 150,000 clones, more than 75% of them singletons. Sequences were obtained from peripheral blood. The receptors come from a man in his forties or fifties with acute or convalescent COVID-19.

This chain uses TRBV14 with TRBJ1-2; D not certain. V was trimmed by 0 bases and J by 8 bases, leaving 7 bases between them. Germline lookup yields CDR1 SGHDN and CDR2 FVKESK. This CDR3 comprises 12 residues. The CDR3 region has the DNA TGTGCCAGCAGCCAAGATCGAGTGGGCTACACCTTC. It yields the protein CASSQDRVGYTF.

This chain connects TRBV25-1 to TRBJ1-3, with D perhaps matching TRBD1 (6 bases). The CDR3 loop spans 15 amino acids. Trimming removed 3 bases from V and 2 bases from J, with 11 bases in between. CDR1 is MGHDK, CDR2 SYGVNS, per germline. The CDR3 DNA sequence: TGTGCCAGCAGTGACCGGGACAATCCTGGAAACACCATATATTTT. This codes for CASSDRDNPGNTIYF.

The J gene is TRBJ1-2, the V gene TRBV7-3, with 8 bases lining up with TRBD1. With 4 bases clipped from V and 6 bases from J, the junction kept 10 bases outside the gene matches. This CDR3 spans 15 amino acids. Germline lookup yields CDR1 SGHTA and CDR2 FQGTGA. DNA of the CDR3: TGTGCCAGCAGCTCAGGGGGCGGGTTGGTGAATGGCTACACCTTC. It translates to CASSSGGGLVNGYTF.

This chain links TRBV27 with TRBJ1-1; no clear D gene. This CDR3 region has 13 residues. Germline loops: CDR1 MNHEY, CDR2 SMNVEV (reference sequence). V lost 0 bases to trimming and J lost 2 bases, with 4 bases between them. The CDR3: CASSLSVNTEAFF. For the CDR3, the DNA is TGTGCCAGCAGTTTATCCGTCAACACTGAAGCTTTCTTT.

The chain is built from TRBV3-1 (or the pseudogene TRBV3-2) and TRBJ1-3; no clear D gene. From germline, CDR1 is LGHDT and CDR2 YNNKEL (reference sequence). This CDR3 has 16 residues. V lost 4 bases and J 0 bases, leaving 13 bases between the germline ends. The CDR3 nucleotides are TGTGCCAGCAGCCGCGAATCGGTGATCTCTGGAAACACCATATATTTT. Protein sequence: CASSRESVISGNTIYF.

The J gene is TRBJ2-3, the V gene TRBV29-1; 7 positions agree with TRBD2. The J segment lost 2 bases and the V segment lost 3 bases, leaving 5 bases of the junction unmatched. The CDR3 contains 14 residues. The germline CDR1 and CDR2 sequences are SQVTM and ANQGSEA. The CDR3, as DNA: TGCAGCGTTGAGGGGGGGGTGACCACAGATACGCAGTATTTT. Protein: CSVEGGVTTDTQYF.

This chain connects TRBV7-2 to TRBJ2-3; 9 bases line up with TRBD2. CDR3 length: 15 amino acids. V dropped 1 base and J dropped 7; count of bases not matched to a gene: 6. Germline V CDR1 and CDR2: SGHTA, FQGNSA. The CDR3 nucleotides read TGTGCCAGCAGCTTAGGGCGGGGGGGCTTAAATACGCAGTATTTT. Its translation is CASSLGRGGLNTQYF. The variable domain in full, with the rest retrieved from reference TRBV7-2 and TRBJ2-3, is GAGVSQSPSNKVTEKGKDVELRCDPISGHTALYWYRQSLGQGLEFLIYFQGNSAPDKSGLPSDRFSAERTGGSVSTLTIQRTQQEDSAVYLCASSLGRGGLNTQYFGPGTRLTVL.

The V and J genes are TRBV6-1 and TRBJ1-1; 10 nucleotides line up with TRBD1. Germline V gene data show CDR1 as MNHNS and CDR2 as SASEGT. This CDR3 contains 14 residues. Losses at the gene ends were 2 bases for V and 6 bases for J; bases not matched to a gene: 3. This CDR3 is CASSEMGTGAEAFF. The CDR3 DNA sequence: TGTGCCAGCAGTGAAATGGGGACAGGGGCTGAAGCTTTCTTT.

This clone was counted only a few times. At one of its ends the junction is not consistent with the germline gene, which may arise from a read error. The chain carries TRBV7-6 and TRBJ2-3, with D perhaps TRBD1 (6 bases). Germline CDR1 is SGHVS and CDR2 is FNYEAQ. This CDR3 contains 16 residues. Here the CDR3 reads CASGFIAGDFTDTQYF. The CDR3 bases are TGTGCCAGCGGCTTTATAGCAGGGGATTTCACAGATACGCAGTATTTT. The whole variable domain, remainder taken from reference TRBV7-6 and TRBJ2-3, is GAGVSQSPRYKVTKRGQDVALRCDPISGHVSLYWYRQALGQGPEFLTYFNYEAQQDKSGLPNDRFSAERPEGSISTLTIQRTEQRDSAMYRCASGFIAGDFTDTQYFGPGTRLTVL.

V and J are TRBV3-1 (or the pseudogene TRBV3-2) and TRBJ1-6; 7 nucleotides match TRBD1. J was trimmed by 4 bases and V by 6 bases; bases with no gene match: 12. The CDR3 spans 17 residues. The V gene's germline CDR1 is LGHDT and CDR2 YNNKEL (reference sequence). CDR3 in amino acids: CASRSGQLFEYNSPLHF. The CDR3 nucleotides read TGTGCCAGCAGGTCGGGACAGCTATTCGAGTATAATTCACCCCTCCACTTT.

The chain couples TRBV4-1 to TRBJ2-7; D is possibly TRBD1 (6 bases). CDR3 length: 15 residues. Trimming removed 3 bases at V and 3 bases at J, with 15 bases between. Germline-derived CDR1 and CDR2 are MGHRA and YSYEKL. The CDR3 spells CASSHPTGQGYEQYF. The CDR3 bases are TGCGCCAGCAGCCACCCGACAGGTCAGGGCTACGAGCAGTACTTC.